This TCR beta chain is from a study of CD8+CD57+ T cells in acquired aplastic anemia. On the study more broadly: DNA per sorted CD4+ or CD8+ sample ranged about 0.2 to 30 ug, averaging roughly 3.5 ug. Healthy donors averaged about 9.8 million reads for CD4+ cells.

This CDR3 has 16 amino acids. From germline, CDR1 is SGHVT and CDR2 SQSDAQ. V was pared by 3 bases and J by 4 bases, with 16 bases between. In the case of this clonotype: Its antigen is undetermined.

Study-wide findings and caveats: No significant patient-versus-control difference appeared in CD8+ Simpson's diversity. Overlapping CD8+ CDR3 repertoires of patients and controls contained roughly 29 shared sequences.

TCR beta VDJ and CDR3 were profiled, and genomic DNA was the template. TCRdb re-derived calls from the reads in MiXCR, one entry per CDR3 protein. The sample yields roughly 190,000 distinct CDR3 sequences, about half seen once. The clonotype originates from a human donor in good health, serving as a control. This chain uses TRBV7-4 with TRBJ2-1; D remains ambiguous. The specimen was sorted CD4+, CD8+, or CD8+CD57+ T cells (not recorded which) from PBMCs. The CDR3 coding sequence is TGTGCCAGCAGCTTTCAGCCCAACAAACGGTACAATGAGCAGTTCTTC. Translating it yields CASSFQPNKRYNEQFF. The full variable domain, in which reference TRBV7-4 and TRBJ2-1 provide the parts outside the CDR3, is GAGVSQSPRYKVAKRGRDVALRCDSISGHVTLYWYRQTLGQGSEVLTYSQSDAQRDKSGRPSGRFSAERPERSVSTLKIQRTEQGDSAVYLCASSFQPNKRYNEQFFGPGTRLTVL.